This T cell receptor (beta chain) was recorded in a study of T-cell memory formation after mild COVID-19. Comments on this clonotype: Its antigen is still unknown.

Findings and limits, study-wide: Shrinking CD4+ clones resided mostly in CM and EM, and CD8+ ones in EMRA.

Amplification by 5'RACE using constant-segment primers produced TCR alpha and TCR beta cDNA libraries that carried sample barcodes and UMIs. TCRdb recomputed calls from the 5' RACE reads with MiXCR, one row per CDR3 protein. The sample has 200,000 or so distinct CDR3 sequences; over 7.5% are singletons. The receptor was derived from a man younger than 30 who had mild COVID-19 (a few samples of this study predate the infection). Cell type and time point are not known. The specimen sequenced was PBMCs or a T cell subset sorted from them (not recorded which).

CDR3 bases: TGTGCCAGCAGTTTAAGACGGCCTAACACTGAAGCTTTCTTT. The encoded protein is CASSLRRPNTEAFF. The rearrangement joins TRBV12-3 or TRBV12-4 to TRBJ1-1, with no clear D. This CDR3 spans 14 amino acids. The germline V and J ends were trimmed by 2 bases and 2 bases, with 9 bases remaining between them.